The 9 T cell receptor beta chains given below trace back to one sample, sequenced in a study of blood T cell repertoires in COVID-19. Clones were sequenced by immunoSEQ multiplex PCR, and TCRdb holds only the in-frame ones, with some missing. The profile shows 55,000 to 75,000 clones, about 79% of them singletons. The sample comprised peripheral blood. The receptor set was obtained from a man aged 65 to 79 with acute or convalescent COVID-19.

This clone has more than one count but fewer than ten. This chain connects TRBV12-3 or TRBV12-4 to TRBJ2-7; a weak D match, TRBD1 (5 bases). V lost 3 bases, J lost 1 base, and 7 bases lay in between. This CDR3 contains 13 residues. This chain's CDR3 is CASSLRQSYEQYF. The CDR3, as DNA: TGTGCCAGCAGTTTGCGACAGTCCTACGAGCAGTACTTC.

The chain uses TRBV6-4 and TRBJ1-1; D ambiguous. V shed 4 bases and J shed 1 base, with 7 bases lying between them. The CDR3 covers 13 residues. CDR1 and CDR2 from the germline V gene are MRHNA and SNTAGT. The CDR3 DNA follows: TGTGCCAGCAGTGTTCTCTGGAACACTGAAGCTTTCTTT. Translated: CASSVLWNTEAFF.

The rearrangement uses TRBV7-8 and TRBJ1-5; 8 nucleotides line up with TRBD1. Germline V gene data show CDR1 as SGHVS and CDR2 as FQNEAQ. The CDR3 length is 14 residues. V dropped 5 bases and J dropped 2; count of bases not matched to a gene: 2. The CDR3 is CASSEDRGNQPQHF. DNA of the CDR3: TGTGCCAGCAGCGAGGACAGGGGCAATCAGCCCCAGCATTTT.

V and J are TRBV28 and TRBJ1-2; a weak D match, TRBD1 (5 bases). The germline CDR1 and CDR2 sequences are MDHEN and SYDVKM. The CDR3 covers 14 residues. Trimming left V 8 bases short and J 2 bases short, with 15 bases between. The CDR3 spells CASHSGSENYGYTF. DNA of the CDR3: TGTGCCAGCCATTCAGGGTCAGAGAACTATGGCTACACCTTC.

This chain connects TRBV6-1 to TRBJ2-2, with D perhaps TRBD2 (5 bases). Per the germline V gene, CDR1 is MNHNS and CDR2 is SASEGT. The CDR3 has 14 amino acids. Deletions cut 3 bases from V and 2 bases from J, with 7 bases between. The CDR3 DNA sequence: TGTGCCAGCAGTGACACGGGAAACACCGGGGAGCTGTTTTTT. Protein: CASSDTGNTGELFF.

The rearrangement links TRBV2 to TRBJ1-6; D is undetermined. The V and J ends lost 1 base and 10 bases respectively, with 8 bases between them. Germline-derived CDR1 and CDR2 are SNHLY and FYNNEI. The CDR3 runs 13 residues. CDR3 sequence: CASSEGRGSPLHF. CDR3 nucleotide sequence: TGTGCCAGCAGTGAAGGGCGCGGATCACCCCTCCACTTT.

J is TRBJ1-1 and V is TRBV9; 7 bases align to TRBD1. This CDR3 spans 15 amino acids. V dropped 4 bases and J dropped 1; count of bases not matched to a gene: 7. Per the germline V gene, CDR1 is SGDLS and CDR2 is YYNGEE. The CDR3 bases are TGTGCCAGCAGCTCCACAGGGGCCGCGAACACTGAAGCTTTCTTT. Its translation: CASSSTGAANTEAFF.

The chain uses TRBV9 and TRBJ1-4; weak D call: TRBD1 (6 bases). CDR3 length equals 14 residues. The V and J ends lost 3 bases and 4 bases respectively, with 10 bases between them. Germline CDR1 and CDR2: SGDLS and YYNGEE. DNA for the CDR3: TGTGCCAGCAGCGAGAGGGGGGGTAATGAAAAACTGTTTTTT. Encoded protein: CASSERGGNEKLFF. Variable domain in full (rest from reference TRBV9 and TRBJ1-4): DSGVTQTPKHLITATGQRVTLRCSPRSGDLSVYWYQQSLDQGLQFLIQYYNGEERAKGNILERFSAQQFPDLHSELNLSSLELGDSALYFCASSERGGNEKLFFGSGTQLSVL.

The rearrangement joins TRBV5-5 to TRBJ2-2; D might be TRBD1 (5 bases). The CDR3 totals 16 residues. Germline CDR1 and CDR2: SGHKS and YYEKEE (reference sequence). Trimming took off 3 bases at V and 1 base at J, with 13 bases between the two ends. CDR3 nucleotides: TGTGCCAGCAGCTCCCCTGGACAATGGAACACCGGGGAGCTGTTTTTT. Translated: CASSSPGQWNTGELFF.